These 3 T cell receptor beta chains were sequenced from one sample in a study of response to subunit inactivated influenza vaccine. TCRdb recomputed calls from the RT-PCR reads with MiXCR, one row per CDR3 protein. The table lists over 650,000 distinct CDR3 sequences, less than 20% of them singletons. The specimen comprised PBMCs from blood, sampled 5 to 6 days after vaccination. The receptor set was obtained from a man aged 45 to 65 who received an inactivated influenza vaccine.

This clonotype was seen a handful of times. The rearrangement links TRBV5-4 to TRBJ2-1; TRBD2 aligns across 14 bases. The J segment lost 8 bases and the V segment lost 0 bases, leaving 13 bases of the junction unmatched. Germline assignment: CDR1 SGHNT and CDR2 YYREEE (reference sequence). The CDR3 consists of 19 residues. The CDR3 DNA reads TGTGCCAGCAGCTTGGTGGGACTAGCGGGAGAGGGATGGATCGATGAGCAGTTCTTC. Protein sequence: CASSLVGLAGEGWIDEQFF.

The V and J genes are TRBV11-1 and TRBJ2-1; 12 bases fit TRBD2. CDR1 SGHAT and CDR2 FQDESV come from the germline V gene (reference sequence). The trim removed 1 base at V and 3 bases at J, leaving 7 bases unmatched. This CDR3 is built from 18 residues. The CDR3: CASSLGPTSGRYYNEQFF. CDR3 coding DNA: TGTGCCAGCAGCTTAGGGCCTACTAGCGGGAGGTACTACAATGAGCAGTTCTTC.

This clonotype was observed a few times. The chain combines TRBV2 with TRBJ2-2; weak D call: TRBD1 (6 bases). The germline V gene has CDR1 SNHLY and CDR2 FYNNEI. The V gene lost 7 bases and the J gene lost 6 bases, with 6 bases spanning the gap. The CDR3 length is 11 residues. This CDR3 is CASTGAGELFF. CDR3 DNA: TGTGCCAGCACAGGGGCCGGGGAGCTGTTTTTT. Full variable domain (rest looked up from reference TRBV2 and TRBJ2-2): EPEVTQTPSHQVTQMGQEVILRCVPISNHLYFYWYRQILGQKVEFLVSFYNNEISEKSEIFDDQFSVERPDGSNFTLKIRSTKLEDSAMYFCASTGAGELFFGEGSRLTVL.